A selection of T cell receptor beta chains follows, all from one sample in a study of CD8 T cells in ankylosing spondylitis. TCRdb reprocessed the 5' RACE reads via MiXCR and lists one record per CDR3 protein. The top ten hold 4% to 5% of the sample, which has under 250,000 distinct CDR3 sequences, 32% seen once. The sequencing sample was made of blood, either unsorted or a sorted T cell fraction (not recorded which). The receptors here all came from a male donor with ankylosing spondylitis or in good health (not recorded which). Each CDR3 is given with its conserved first and last residue. The order of the fields is J gene, D gene, V gene, clone size, CDR3 protein, CDR3 DNA. A D gene is named only where the DNA matches it firmly. Where a row states a size, it is once, few, many or the class of an expanded clone; other rows omit it.

J gene: TRBJ2-1
D gene: .
V gene: TRBV5-4
clone size: .
CDR3 protein: CASSLLNRNNEQFF
CDR3 DNA: TGTGCCAGCAGCTTGCTCAACCGGAACAATGAGCAGTTCTTC

J gene: TRBJ2-1
D gene: .
V gene: TRBV11-2
clone size: .
CDR3 protein: CASSLQGVNEQFF
CDR3 DNA: TGTGCCAGCAGCTTACAAGGGGTCAATGAGCAGTTCTTC

J gene: TRBJ2-7
D gene: TRBD1
V gene: TRBV12-3/TRBV12-4
clone size: .
CDR3 protein: CASSGTALYEQYF
CDR3 DNA: TGTGCCAGCAGTGGGACAGCTCTGTACGAGCAGTACTTC

J gene: TRBJ1-2
D gene: TRBD1
V gene: TRBV28
clone size: few
CDR3 protein: CASSFLGTAGYTF
CDR3 DNA: TGTGCCAGCAGTTTTCTCGGGACAGCTGGCTACACCTTC

J gene: TRBJ2-1
D gene: .
V gene: TRBV12-3/TRBV12-4
clone size: .
CDR3 protein: CASSFRDNEQFF
CDR3 DNA: TGTGCCAGCAGTTTCAGGGACAATGAGCAGTTCTTC

J gene: TRBJ2-5
D gene: .
V gene: TRBV5-1
clone size: .
CDR3 protein: CASSLGDGQETQYF
CDR3 DNA: TGCGCCAGCAGCTTGGGAGACGGCCAAGAGACCCAGTACTTC

J gene: TRBJ2-4
D gene: .
V gene: TRBV7-9
clone size: few
CDR3 protein: CASSLESRLAKNIQYF
CDR3 DNA: TGTGCCAGCAGCTTAGAAAGCAGACTAGCCAAAAACATTCAGTACTTC

J gene: TRBJ1-1
D gene: .
V gene: TRBV20-1
clone size: .
CDR3 protein: CSASGGRLEAFF
CDR3 DNA: TGCAGTGCCTCCGGTGGGCGGCTTGAAGCTTTCTTT

J gene: TRBJ2-3
D gene: TRBD2
V gene: TRBV20-1
clone size: many
CDR3 protein: CSATTGLADSTDTQYF
CDR3 DNA: TGCAGTGCTACCACCGGACTAGCAGACAGCACAGATACGCAGTATTTT

J gene: TRBJ2-7
D gene: TRBD2
V gene: TRBV20-1
clone size: few
CDR3 protein: CSARDPVGAGGSYEQYF
CDR3 DNA: TGCAGTGCTAGAGATCCCGTCGGGGCGGGGGGGTCCTACGAGCAGTACTTC

J gene: TRBJ2-3
D gene: TRBD2
V gene: TRBV29-1
clone size: few
CDR3 protein: CSAGGRGALETQYF
CDR3 DNA: TGCAGCGCCGGGGGGCGGGGGGCTCTAGAAACGCAGTATTTT

J gene: TRBJ2-2
D gene: TRBD2
V gene: TRBV6-1
clone size: few
CDR3 protein: CASSLTSVGELFF
CDR3 DNA: TGTGCCAGCAGCCTAACTAGCGTCGGGGAGCTGTTTTTT

J gene: TRBJ1-4
D gene: .
V gene: TRBV7-8
clone size: .
CDR3 protein: CASSALGGEKLFF
CDR3 DNA: TGTGCCAGCAGCGCTCTCGGCGGGGAAAAACTGTTTTTT

J gene: TRBJ2-7
D gene: TRBD2
V gene: TRBV20-1
clone size: few
CDR3 protein: CSARVGGAINYEQYF
CDR3 DNA: TGCAGTGCTAGGGTCGGGGGGGCGATCAACTACGAGCAGTACTTC

J gene: TRBJ2-7
D gene: TRBD1
V gene: TRBV7-9
clone size: few
CDR3 protein: CASSYEQGSYEQYF
CDR3 DNA: TGTGCCAGCAGCTATGAACAGGGGTCCTACGAGCAGTACTTC

J gene: TRBJ2-5
D gene: TRBD2
V gene: TRBV28
clone size: .
CDR3 protein: CASRMGLGGSQETQYF
CDR3 DNA: TGTGCCAGCAGGATGGGACTAGGCGGATCTCAAGAGACCCAGTACTTC

J gene: TRBJ1-1
D gene: TRBD1
V gene: TRBV30
clone size: .
CDR3 protein: CAWSEDRRIKAFF
CDR3 DNA: TGTGCCTGGAGTGAGGACAGGCGGATAAAAGCTTTCTTT

J gene: TRBJ2-3
D gene: TRBD2
V gene: TRBV27
clone size: few
CDR3 protein: CASSPGLAGVSSDTQYF
CDR3 DNA: TGTGCCAGCAGTCCGGGACTAGCGGGGGTTAGCTCAGATACGCAGTATTTT

J gene: TRBJ2-7
D gene: .
V gene: TRBV6-5
clone size: .
CDR3 protein: CASSFDKSPIYEQYF
CDR3 DNA: TGTGCCAGCAGTTTCGACAAGTCGCCGATCTACGAGCAGTACTTC

J gene: TRBJ2-3
D gene: TRBD2
V gene: TRBV12-3/TRBV12-4
clone size: .
CDR3 protein: CASSKREGAMVDTQYF
CDR3 DNA: TGTGCCAGCAGCAAGCGGGAGGGCGCGATGGTAGATACGCAGTATTTT

J gene: TRBJ1-6
D gene: .
V gene: TRBV7-9
clone size: .
CDR3 protein: CASSLVPTDPNSPLHF
CDR3 DNA: TGTGCCAGCAGCTTAGTCCCCACGGACCCGAATTCACCCCTCCACTTT

J gene: TRBJ1-6
D gene: TRBD1
V gene: TRBV15
clone size: .
CDR3 protein: CATREDRDNSPLHF
CDR3 DNA: TGTGCCACCAGGGAAGACAGGGACAATTCACCCCTCCACTTT

J gene: TRBJ1-1
D gene: TRBD1
V gene: TRBV20-1
clone size: .
CDR3 protein: CSAHNPGQLNTEAFF
CDR3 DNA: TGCAGTGCTCATAATCCGGGACAGCTGAACACTGAAGCTTTCTTT

J gene: TRBJ1-2
D gene: .
V gene: TRBV30
clone size: .
CDR3 protein: CAWSLEGNYGYTF
CDR3 DNA: TGTGCCTGGAGTCTCGAGGGTAACTATGGCTACACCTTC

J gene: TRBJ1-1
D gene: .
V gene: TRBV27
clone size: few
CDR3 protein: CASSFEGVGTEAFF
CDR3 DNA: TGTGCCAGCAGTTTCGAGGGGGTGGGCACTGAAGCTTTCTTT

J gene: TRBJ1-1
D gene: .
V gene: TRBV7-3
clone size: .
CDR3 protein: CASSSDGGLAAFF
CDR3 DNA: TGTGCCAGCAGCTCCGACGGGGGTTTGGCAGCTTTCTTT

J gene: TRBJ2-1
D gene: TRBD2
V gene: TRBV7-6
clone size: .
CDR3 protein: CASSLDPPGLPYNEQFF
CDR3 DNA: TGTGCCAGCAGCTTAGATCCCCCGGGACTACCTTACAATGAGCAGTTCTTC

J gene: TRBJ2-3
D gene: .
V gene: TRBV7-2
clone size: few
CDR3 protein: CASSLEVGRVLTDTQYF
CDR3 DNA: TGTGCCAGCAGCTTGGAGGTGGGGCGGGTACTCACAGATACGCAGTATTTT

J gene: TRBJ1-2
D gene: .
V gene: TRBV12-3/TRBV12-4
clone size: few
CDR3 protein: CASSLTQTYGYTF
CDR3 DNA: TGTGCCAGCAGTTTGACCCAGACCTATGGCTACACCTTC

J gene: TRBJ2-5
D gene: .
V gene: TRBV7-6
clone size: .
CDR3 protein: CASSRTLTAETQYF
CDR3 DNA: TGTGCCAGCAGCCGGACCCTGACTGCGGAGACCCAGTACTTC

J gene: TRBJ2-5
D gene: TRBD1
V gene: TRBV4-1
clone size: .
CDR3 protein: CASSLQGAGETQYF
CDR3 DNA: TGCGCCAGCAGCCTACAGGGGGCCGGGGAGACCCAGTACTTC

J gene: TRBJ2-5
D gene: .
V gene: TRBV20-1
clone size: few
CDR3 protein: CSALAGKEETQYF
CDR3 DNA: TGCAGTGCCCTAGCAGGGAAAGAAGAGACCCAGTACTTC

J gene: TRBJ2-2
D gene: .
V gene: TRBV29-1
clone size: .
CDR3 protein: CSVEAGTGELFF
CDR3 DNA: TGCAGCGTTGAAGCAGGGACCGGGGAGCTGTTTTTT

J gene: TRBJ2-7
D gene: TRBD2
V gene: TRBV6-1
clone size: .
CDR3 protein: CASSELGLAGEQYF
CDR3 DNA: TGTGCCAGCAGTGAATTGGGACTAGCGGGGGAGCAGTACTTC

J gene: TRBJ2-7
D gene: TRBD2
V gene: TRBV20-1
clone size: many
CDR3 protein: CSARDLAGLYEQYF
CDR3 DNA: TGCAGTGCTAGAGATCTAGCGGGCCTCTACGAGCAGTACTTC

J gene: TRBJ2-3
D gene: TRBD2
V gene: TRBV7-3
clone size: .
CDR3 protein: CASSSGGAGATDTQYF
CDR3 DNA: TGTGCCAGCAGCTCCGGGGGGGCCGGTGCCACAGATACGCAGTATTTT

J gene: TRBJ1-2
D gene: .
V gene: TRBV7-8
clone size: few
CDR3 protein: CASSLGVGTDYGYTF
CDR3 DNA: TGTGCCAGCAGCTTAGGTGTTGGGACGGACTATGGCTACACCTTC

J gene: TRBJ2-2
D gene: .
V gene: TRBV12-3/TRBV12-4
clone size: .
CDR3 protein: CASRARGSGELFF
CDR3 DNA: TGTGCCAGCCGGGCCCGGGGGTCCGGGGAGCTGTTTTTT

J gene: TRBJ1-2
D gene: .
V gene: TRBV7-2
clone size: .
CDR3 protein: CASSGGRTNYGYTF
CDR3 DNA: TGTGCCAGCAGCGGGGGACGGACTAACTATGGCTACACCTTC

J gene: TRBJ2-1
D gene: .
V gene: TRBV6-5
clone size: many
CDR3 protein: CASSYGISGGVEQFF
CDR3 DNA: TGTGCCAGCAGTTACGGGATATCGGGGGGCGTTGAGCAGTTCTTC

J gene: TRBJ2-1
D gene: .
V gene: TRBV20-1
clone size: many
CDR3 protein: CSARDYPWQFF
CDR3 DNA: TGCAGTGCTAGAGATTACCCTTGGCAGTTCTTC

J gene: TRBJ1-2
D gene: .
V gene: TRBV5-5
clone size: .
CDR3 protein: CASGSGLRGTAYGYTF
CDR3 DNA: TGTGCCAGCGGCTCCGGACTCAGGGGAACCGCCTATGGCTACACCTTC

J gene: TRBJ2-7
D gene: .
V gene: TRBV20-1
clone size: .
CDR3 protein: CSASLPGPSSYEQYF
CDR3 DNA: TGCAGTGCTAGTCTCCCGGGACCCAGCTCCTACGAGCAGTACTTC

J gene: TRBJ2-1
D gene: TRBD2
V gene: TRBV12-3/TRBV12-4
clone size: .
CDR3 protein: CASSFGGGIHNEQFF
CDR3 DNA: TGTGCCAGCAGTTTCGGGGGGGGGATCCACAATGAGCAGTTCTTC

J gene: TRBJ1-1
D gene: .
V gene: TRBV10-3
clone size: few
CDR3 protein: CAISDFVGDTEAFF
CDR3 DNA: TGTGCCATCAGTGATTTCGTGGGGGACACTGAAGCTTTCTTT

J gene: TRBJ1-2
D gene: .
V gene: TRBV20-1
clone size: few
CDR3 protein: CSARFYTDYGYTF
CDR3 DNA: TGCAGTGCCCGATTCTACACCGACTATGGCTACACCTTC

J gene: TRBJ1-1
D gene: .
V gene: TRBV7-8
clone size: .
CDR3 protein: CASSLAARKDTEAFF
CDR3 DNA: TGTGCCAGCAGCTTAGCCGCAAGAAAGGACACTGAAGCTTTCTTT

J gene: TRBJ2-2
D gene: .
V gene: TRBV5-5
clone size: .
CDR3 protein: CASSLGGEDTGELFF
CDR3 DNA: TGTGCCAGCAGCTTAGGAGGGGAAGACACCGGGGAGCTGTTTTTT

J gene: TRBJ1-2
D gene: TRBD1
V gene: TRBV7-9
clone size: few
CDR3 protein: CASRPGQGGTGYTF
CDR3 DNA: TGTGCCAGCAGACCAGGACAGGGGGGGACTGGCTACACCTTC

J gene: TRBJ2-1
D gene: .
V gene: TRBV20-1
clone size: .
CDR3 protein: CSAEQSGRGALHNEQFF
CDR3 DNA: TGCAGTGCCGAGCAAAGCGGTCGGGGGGCACTCCACAATGAGCAGTTCTTC

J gene: TRBJ2-7
D gene: .
V gene: TRBV7-3
clone size: .
CDR3 protein: CASSLSAGTSYEQYF
CDR3 DNA: TGTGCCAGCAGCTTATCGGCAGGGACCTCCTACGAGCAGTACTTC

J gene: TRBJ2-3
D gene: .
V gene: TRBV7-8
clone size: .
CDR3 protein: CASSLEGGSTDTQYF
CDR3 DNA: TGTGCCAGCAGCTTAGAGGGAGGTAGCACAGATACGCAGTATTTT

J gene: TRBJ2-3
D gene: .
V gene: TRBV7-9
clone size: .
CDR3 protein: CASSLKGADTQYF
CDR3 DNA: TGTGCCAGCAGCTTAAAAGGCGCAGATACGCAGTATTTT

J gene: TRBJ2-6
D gene: .
V gene: TRBV18
clone size: .
CDR3 protein: CASSPQGAGANVLTF
CDR3 DNA: TGTGCCAGCTCACCACAGGGAGCTGGGGCCAACGTCCTGACTTTC

J gene: TRBJ1-6
D gene: .
V gene: TRBV6-1
clone size: few
CDR3 protein: CASSPDRRSSYNSPLHF
CDR3 DNA: TGTGCCAGCAGTCCCGACAGGAGAAGCTCCTATAATTCACCCCTCCACTTT

J gene: TRBJ1-1
D gene: .
V gene: TRBV29-1
clone size: .
CDR3 protein: CSVFYGSDTEAFF
CDR3 DNA: TGCAGCGTGTTTTACGGGTCGGACACTGAAGCTTTCTTT

J gene: TRBJ1-5
D gene: .
V gene: TRBV15
clone size: .
CDR3 protein: CATSPRGNQPQHF
CDR3 DNA: TGTGCCACCAGCCCGCGTGGAAATCAGCCCCAGCATTTT

J gene: TRBJ1-6
D gene: TRBD1
V gene: TRBV12-3/TRBV12-4
clone size: .
CDR3 protein: CASSGWTGENSPLHF
CDR3 DNA: TGTGCCAGCAGTGGATGGACAGGGGAGAATTCACCCCTCCACTTT

J gene: TRBJ2-2
D gene: .
V gene: TRBV11-2
clone size: few
CDR3 protein: CASSRGRLDNTGELFF
CDR3 DNA: TGTGCCAGCAGCCGCGGCCGTCTAGACAACACCGGGGAGCTGTTTTTT

J gene: TRBJ2-3
D gene: .
V gene: TRBV12-3/TRBV12-4
clone size: few
CDR3 protein: CASSRGVDTQYF
CDR3 DNA: TGTGCCAGCAGCCGGGGCGTAGATACGCAGTATTTT